Sequencing of this T cell receptor (beta chain) was carried out in a study of blood T cell repertoires in COVID-19. Study at large: Spain, Italy and the United States supplied samples that represented acute and convalescent COVID-19.

The table came from immunoSEQ multiplex PCR; TCRdb's copy has only in-frame clones and leaves some out. The table lists about 200,000 clones, about nine tenths of them singletons, with 3.5% to 5% in the top ten. The V end lost 5 bases, the J end lost 2 bases, and 25 bases lay between the germline ends. This CDR3 is built from 18 residues. Germline CDR1 WSHSY, CDR2 SAAADI. This sequence originates from a man in his forties or fifties with acute or convalescent COVID-19. The sequencing input was peripheral blood. The V call is TRBV10-2, the J call TRBJ2-7; no reliable D call. CDR3 nucleotides: TGCGCCAGCAGTCCCCGAGGCCAGAGGATGTCTACCGCCTACGAGCAGTACTTC. Amino acids: CASSPRGQRMSTAYEQYF.